These 2 T cell receptor beta chains were sequenced from one sample in a study of monozygotic twins with inflammatory bowel disease (dated by TCRdb to between 2018 and 2021). The library was obtained by 5' RACE. Sequencing was carried out with an Illumina HiSeq 2500. Reads reprocessed by TCRdb are summarized as one entry per CDR3 protein sequence, and DNA is absent. This sample's records show approximately 150,000 distinct CDR3 sequences. The top ten clonotypes cover 6.5% to 9% of the sample. What was sequenced was blood. Receptors originate from a human donor with ulcerative colitis or Crohn's disease, or a healthy co-twin of an affected twin (not recorded which).

This chain joins TRBV6-1 and TRBJ2-2. The germline V gene encodes CDR1 MNHNS and CDR2 SASEGT. There are 14 residues in the CDR3. CDR3 sequence reads: CASSALDNTGELFF.

This rearrangement joins TRBV5-5 to TRBJ2-1; TCRdb selects TRBD2, and the lack of DNA leaves this call unchecked. Germline lookup yields CDR1 SGHKS and CDR2 YYEKEE (reference sequence). The CDR3 sequence is 15 residues long. The CDR3 region is CASSLGAGGLNEQFF.